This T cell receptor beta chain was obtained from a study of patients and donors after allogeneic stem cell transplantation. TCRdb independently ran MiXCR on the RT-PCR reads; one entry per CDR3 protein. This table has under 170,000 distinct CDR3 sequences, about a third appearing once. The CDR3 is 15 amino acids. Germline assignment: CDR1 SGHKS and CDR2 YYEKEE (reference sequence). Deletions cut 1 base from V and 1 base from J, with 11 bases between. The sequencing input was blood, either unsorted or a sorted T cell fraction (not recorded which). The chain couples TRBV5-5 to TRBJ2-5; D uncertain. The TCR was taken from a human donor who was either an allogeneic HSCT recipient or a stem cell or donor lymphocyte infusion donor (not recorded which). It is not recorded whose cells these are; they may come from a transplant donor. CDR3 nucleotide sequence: TGTGCCAGCAGCTTGTTTCCGTGGGGCCAAGAGACCCAGTACTTC. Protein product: CASSLFPWGQETQYF.